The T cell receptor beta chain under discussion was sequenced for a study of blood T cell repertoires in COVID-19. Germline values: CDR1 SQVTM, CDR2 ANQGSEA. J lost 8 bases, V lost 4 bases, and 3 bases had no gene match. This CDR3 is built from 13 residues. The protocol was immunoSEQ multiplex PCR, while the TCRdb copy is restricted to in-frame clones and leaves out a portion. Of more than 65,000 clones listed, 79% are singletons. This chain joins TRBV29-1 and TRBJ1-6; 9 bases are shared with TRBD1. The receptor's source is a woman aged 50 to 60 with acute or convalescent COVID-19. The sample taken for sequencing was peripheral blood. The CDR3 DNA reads TGCAGCGTTGGGACAGGGGAGGATTCACCCCTCCACTTT. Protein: CSVGTGEDSPLHF. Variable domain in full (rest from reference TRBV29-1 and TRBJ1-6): SAVISQKPSRDICQRGTSLTIQCQVDSQVTMMFWYRQQPGQSLTLIATANQGSEATYESGFVIDKFPISRPNLTFSTLTVSNMSPEDSSIYLCSVGTGEDSPLHFGNGTRLTVT.